These 21 T cell receptor beta chains share one sample of origin, sequenced in a study of T cells after yellow fever vaccination. TCRdb called the 5' RACE reads again in MiXCR, with one record for every CDR3 protein. The table includes 150,000 to 200,000 distinct CDR3 sequences, 11% detected once. Source: CD8+ T cells sorted from PBMCs, taken 15 days after the yellow fever booster vaccination. The receptor source for this set is a man aged 18 to 30 who received the YFV17D yellow fever vaccine.

The gene calls are TRBV6-6 and TRBJ2-3, with TRBD1 matching over 11 bases. Germline CDR1 and CDR2: MNHNY and SVGAGI (reference sequence). This CDR3 spans 14 amino acids. V shed 6 bases and J 5 bases; nucleotides not matched to a gene: 4. The CDR3 loop is CASRRTGGIDTQYF. The CDR3 DNA reads TGTGCCAGCAGACGGACAGGGGGCATAGATACGCAGTATTTT.

This clonotype came up once. The chain is built from TRBV6-5 and TRBJ2-7; possibly TRBD2 for D (7 bases). The germline CDR1 and CDR2 sequences are MNHEY and SVGAGI. V was shortened by 4 bases and J by 6 bases, with 13 bases between the two germline ends. The CDR3 is 13 amino acids. Written as DNA, the CDR3 is TGTGCCAGCAGTTCCAACGGGGGGCCCGAGCAGTACGTC. Its protein is CASSSNGGPEQYV.

This rearrangement joins TRBV15 to TRBJ1-1, with 9 bases that match TRBD1. V lost 9 bases and J lost 7; bases outside the gene matches: 12. Germline loops: CDR1 LNHNV, CDR2 YYDKDF (reference sequence). This CDR3 contains 14 residues. This CDR3 reads CATKTAGQGYEAFF. The CDR3 DNA follows: TGTGCCACTAAAACGGCGGGACAGGGATATGAAGCTTTCTTT.

This clonotype appeared a single time. This rearrangement joins TRBV5-4 to TRBJ1-2, with D unclear. From germline, CDR1 is SGHNT and CDR2 YYREEE (reference sequence). The CDR3 totals 12 residues. V shed 4 bases and J shed 4 bases, with 8 bases lying between them. This CDR3 reads CASSPSGYGYTF. For the CDR3, the DNA is TGTGCCAGCAGCCCGAGCGGCTATGGCTACACCTTC.

This clonotype was observed many times. The chain joins TRBV6-2 or TRBV6-3 to TRBJ2-2; D is undetermined. Germline CDR1 reads MNHEY; CDR2 reads SVGEGT. With 4 bases removed from V and 2 bases from J, the gap between germline ends came to 14 bases. The CDR3 spans 16 residues. In nucleotides, the CDR3 is TGTGCCAGCAGTTCCTATACTATCCCCAACACCGGGGAGCTGTTTTTT. Its translation is CASSSYTIPNTGELFF.

Concerning this clonotype itself: A read error may explain this, as a much larger clone is one base away. CDR3 protein: CTSSLAQSYTF. The CDR3 DNA sequence: TGTACCAGCAGTTTAGCCCAAAGCTACACCTTC. This chain connects TRBV12-3 or TRBV12-4 to TRBJ1-2; D is unresolved. The CDR3 sequence is 11 residues long.

This clonotype was seen a handful of times. The genes are TRBV29-1 and TRBJ2-3; TRBD2 agrees at 10 bases. Unmatched junction bases numbered 1, after V lost 4 bases and J lost 0 bases. CDR3 length: 14 residues. Germline V lookup: CDR1 SQVTM, CDR2 ANQGSEA. Here the CDR3 reads CSVVSGGSTDTQYF. The DNA of the CDR3 is TGCAGCGTTGTTAGCGGGGGGAGCACAGATACGCAGTATTTT.

This chain links TRBV3-1 with TRBJ2-7; D may be TRBD2 (7 bases). This CDR3 spans 14 amino acids. Trimming pared 0 bases from V and 8 bases from J, leaving 14 bases between. Germline V gene data show CDR1 as LGHDT and CDR2 as YNNKEL (reference sequence). The CDR3, as DNA: TGTGCCAGCAGCCAAGATATGGGGGGGCCGAAGCAGTACTTC. This codes for CASSQDMGGPKQYF.

This clonotype showed up just a few times. This chain connects TRBV4-1 to TRBJ2-1, with D perhaps TRBD2 (5 bases). Deletions cut 4 bases from V and 0 bases from J, with 19 bases between. This CDR3 is built from 18 residues. Germline values: CDR1 MGHRA, CDR2 YSYEKL. CDR3 DNA: TGCGCCAGCAGCCCGTTCACCGGGGTTTCAAGCTCCTACAATGAGCAGTTCTTC. It yields the protein CASSPFTGVSSSYNEQFF.

The V gene is TRBV6-6, the J gene TRBJ2-7; 8 bases match TRBD1. The V and J ends lost 0 bases and 3 bases, in that order; junction bases with no gene match: 7. The CDR3 runs to 16 residues. The germline V gene encodes CDR1 MNHNY and CDR2 SVGAGI (reference sequence). In DNA, the CDR3 is TGTGCCAGCAGTTACTCGATGTTGACAGGGGACTACGAGCAGTACTTC. It translates to CASSYSMLTGDYEQYF.

This chain joins TRBV29-1 and TRBJ2-7; no definite D call. This CDR3 region has 12 residues. V dropped 4 bases and J dropped 5 bases, with 12 bases sitting between them. The V gene's germline CDR1 is SQVTM and CDR2 ANQGSEA. CDR3 amino acids: CSVVAGYDEQYF. In nucleotides, the CDR3 is TGCAGCGTTGTGGCTGGGTATGACGAGCAGTACTTC.

V usage is TRBV28 and J usage is TRBJ2-1; no reliable D call. V lost 2 bases to trimming and J lost 0 bases, with 8 bases between them. This CDR3 comprises 15 residues. CDR1 is MDHEN, CDR2 SYDVKM, per germline. The CDR3, as DNA: TGTGCCAGCAGTTTACCAGCTCTCTCCTACAATGAGCAGTTCTTC. The encoded protein is CASSLPALSYNEQFF.

This chain connects TRBV10-3 to TRBJ1-3; D perhaps matches TRBD1 (6 bases). Germline V gene lookup returns CDR1 ENHRY and CDR2 SYGVKD. Trimming removed 10 bases at V and 0 bases at J, with 16 bases between. The CDR3 runs 15 residues. This CDR3 is CATRGSESSGNTIYF. The CDR3 DNA follows: TGTGCCACCAGGGGTAGCGAATCCTCTGGAAACACCATATATTTT.

This clonotype was detected a few times. The chain combines TRBV7-9 with TRBJ2-1, with a possible D match to TRBD1 (7 bases). This CDR3 contains 15 residues. Germline V gives CDR1 SEHNR, CDR2 FQNEAQ (reference sequence). V was pared by 4 bases and J by 7 bases, with 17 bases between. The DNA of the CDR3 is TGTGCCAGCAGCTATCGCCCAGGGGGGTGGAATGAGCAGTTCTTC. This gives the protein CASSYRPGGWNEQFF.

V and J are TRBV6-5 and TRBJ1-5, with D perhaps matching TRBD1 (6 bases). Trimming took 5 bases from V and 2 from J, leaving 10 bases between them. The CDR3 consists of 14 residues. Germline values: CDR1 MNHEY, CDR2 SVGAGI. The CDR3 DNA is TGTGCCAGCAGTCTAGGACAGCGCAATCAGCCCCAGCATTTT. It codes for CASSLGQRNQPQHF.

In this sample, this clonotype turned up a few times. Here the CDR3 DNA reads TGTGCCAGCACTTCAGGGGGCACAGATACGCAGTATTTT. It translates to CASTSGGTDTQYF. The chain has TRBV6-2 or TRBV6-3 and TRBJ2-3; TRBD1 is a possible D gene (6 bases). This CDR3 has 13 residues. Between the trimmed V and J ends, which lost 7 bases and 1 base, there was a span of 9 bases. Germline V gives CDR1 MNHEY, CDR2 SVGEGT.

This clonotype was seen ten or more times. The chain has TRBV7-2 and TRBJ2-1, with D hard to call. The CDR3 is 15 residues long. Trimming removed 5 bases at V and 3 bases at J, with 14 bases between. Germline CDR1 SGHTA, CDR2 FQGNSA. CDR3 nucleotides: TGTGCCAGCAGCCCGCTTGGGCCGGGCTACAATGAGCAGTTCTTC. Translation gives CASSPLGPGYNEQFF.

This clonotype came up many times. The J gene is TRBJ1-1, the V gene TRBV4-1; D not resolved. V was shortened by 2 bases and J by 5 bases, with 12 bases between the two germline ends. From germline, CDR1 is MGHRA and CDR2 YSYEKL. CDR3 length: 14 amino acids. In nucleotides, the CDR3 is TGCGCCAGCAGCCAACAAACCCTCCCGACTGAAGCTTTCTTT. Amino acid sequence: CASSQQTLPTEAFF.

This rearrangement joins TRBV2 to TRBJ2-7; possibly TRBD2 for D (6 bases). V dropped 3 bases and J dropped 4 bases, with 13 bases sitting between them. The CDR3 spans 14 residues. CDR1 and CDR2 (germline): SNHLY, FYNNEI. The CDR3, as DNA: TGTGCCAGCAGTGATACGGGGGATCCATACGAGCAGTACTTC. The encoded protein is CASSDTGDPYEQYF.

This clonotype occurred once. The chain carries TRBV4-1 and TRBJ2-1; 8 bases match TRBD2. The CDR3 contains 15 residues. V shed 4 bases, J shed 8 bases, and the junction held 10 bases outside the gene matches. CDR1 and CDR2 from the germline V gene are MGHRA and YSYEKL. In DNA, the CDR3 is TGCGCCAGCAGCCCCCAGCGGGGGAGTGGCGATGAGCAGTTCTTC. Residues: CASSPQRGSGDEQFF.

The rearrangement links TRBV12-3 or TRBV12-4 to TRBJ1-4; D possibly corresponds to TRBD1 (5 bases). This CDR3 is 16 amino acids long. V lost 3 bases and J 2 bases, leaving 13 bases between the germline ends. The CDR3 protein is CASSLGPPGTNEKLFF. CDR3 DNA: TGTGCCAGCAGTTTGGGGCCCCCGGGGACTAATGAAAAACTGTTTTTT.